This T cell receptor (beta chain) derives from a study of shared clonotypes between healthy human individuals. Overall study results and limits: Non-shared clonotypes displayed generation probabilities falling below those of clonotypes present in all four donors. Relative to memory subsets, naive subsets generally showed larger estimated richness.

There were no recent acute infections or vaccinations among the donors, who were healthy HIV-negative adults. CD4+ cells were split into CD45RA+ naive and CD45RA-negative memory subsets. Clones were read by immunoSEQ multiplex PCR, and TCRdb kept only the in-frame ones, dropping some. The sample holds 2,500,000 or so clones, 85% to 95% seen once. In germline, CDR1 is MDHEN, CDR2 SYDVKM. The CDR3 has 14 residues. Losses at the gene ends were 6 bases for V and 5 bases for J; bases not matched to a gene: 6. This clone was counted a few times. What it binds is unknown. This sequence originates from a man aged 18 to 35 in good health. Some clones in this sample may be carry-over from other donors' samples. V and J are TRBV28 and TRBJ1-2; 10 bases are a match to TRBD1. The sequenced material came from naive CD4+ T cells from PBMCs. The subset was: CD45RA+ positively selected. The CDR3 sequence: CASSTRTGGYGYTF. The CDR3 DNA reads TGTGCCAGCAGCACACGGACAGGGGGTTATGGCTACACCTTC.